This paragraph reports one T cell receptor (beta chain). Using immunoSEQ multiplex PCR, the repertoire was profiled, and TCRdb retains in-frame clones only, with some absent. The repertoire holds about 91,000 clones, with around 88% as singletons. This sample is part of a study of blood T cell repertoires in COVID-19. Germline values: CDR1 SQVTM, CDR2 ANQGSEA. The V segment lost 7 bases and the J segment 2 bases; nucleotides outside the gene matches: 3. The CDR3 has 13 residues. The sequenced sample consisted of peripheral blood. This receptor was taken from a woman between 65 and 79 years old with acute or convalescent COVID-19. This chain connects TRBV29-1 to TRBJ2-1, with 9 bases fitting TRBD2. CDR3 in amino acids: CSGRTSAYNEQFF. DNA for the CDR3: TGCAGCGGCCGGACTAGCGCCTACAATGAGCAGTTCTTC.